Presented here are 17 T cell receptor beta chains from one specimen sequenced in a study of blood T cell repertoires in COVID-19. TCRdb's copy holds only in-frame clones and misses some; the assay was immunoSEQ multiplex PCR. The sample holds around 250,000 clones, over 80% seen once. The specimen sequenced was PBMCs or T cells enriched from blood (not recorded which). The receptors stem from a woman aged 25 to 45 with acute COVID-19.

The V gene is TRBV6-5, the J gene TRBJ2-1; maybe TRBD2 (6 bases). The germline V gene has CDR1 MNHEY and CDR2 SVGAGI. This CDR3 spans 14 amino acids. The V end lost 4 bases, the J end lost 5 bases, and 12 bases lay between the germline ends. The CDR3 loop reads CASSLGDSDNEQFF. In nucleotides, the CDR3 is TGTGCCAGCAGTTTAGGGGACTCAGACAATGAGCAGTTCTTC.

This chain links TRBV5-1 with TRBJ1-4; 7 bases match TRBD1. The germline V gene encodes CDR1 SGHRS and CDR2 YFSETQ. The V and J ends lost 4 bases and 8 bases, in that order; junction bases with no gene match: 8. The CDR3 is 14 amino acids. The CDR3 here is CASSPGTVGEKLFF. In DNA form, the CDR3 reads TGCGCCAGCAGCCCCGGGACAGTTGGGGAAAAACTGTTTTTT.

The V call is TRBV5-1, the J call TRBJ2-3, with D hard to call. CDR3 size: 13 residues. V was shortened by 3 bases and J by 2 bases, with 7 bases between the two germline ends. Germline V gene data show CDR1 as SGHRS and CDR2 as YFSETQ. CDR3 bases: TGCGCCAGCAGCTCTATTCCCACAGATACGCAGTATTTT. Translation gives CASSSIPTDTQYF.

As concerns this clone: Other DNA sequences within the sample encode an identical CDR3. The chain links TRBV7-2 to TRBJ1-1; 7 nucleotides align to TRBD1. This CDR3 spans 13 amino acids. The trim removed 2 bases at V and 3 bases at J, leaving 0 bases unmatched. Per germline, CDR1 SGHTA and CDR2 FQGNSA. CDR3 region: CASSLQGDTEAFF. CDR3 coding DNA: TGTGCCAGCAGCTTACAGGGGGACACTGAAGCTTTCTTT.

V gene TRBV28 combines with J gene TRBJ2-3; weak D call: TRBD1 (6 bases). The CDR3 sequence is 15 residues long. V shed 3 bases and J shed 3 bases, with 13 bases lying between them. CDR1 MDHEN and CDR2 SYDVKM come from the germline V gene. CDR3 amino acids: CASSFVQGNTDTQYF. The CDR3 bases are TGTGCCAGCAGTTTCGTACAGGGAAATACAGATACGCAGTATTTT.

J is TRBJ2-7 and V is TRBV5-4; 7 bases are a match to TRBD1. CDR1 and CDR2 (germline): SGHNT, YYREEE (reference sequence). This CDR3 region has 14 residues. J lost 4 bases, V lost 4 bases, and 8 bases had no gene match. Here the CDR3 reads CASSLGQDTYEQYF. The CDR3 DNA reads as TGTGCCAGCAGCCTAGGACAGGACACGTACGAGCAGTACTTC.

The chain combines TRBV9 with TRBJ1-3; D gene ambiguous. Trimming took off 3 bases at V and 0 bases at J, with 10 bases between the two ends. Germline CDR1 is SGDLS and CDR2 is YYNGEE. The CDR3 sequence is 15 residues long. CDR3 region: CASSASVSSGNTIYF. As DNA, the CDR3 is TGTGCCAGCAGCGCCTCGGTGAGCTCTGGAAACACCATATATTTT.

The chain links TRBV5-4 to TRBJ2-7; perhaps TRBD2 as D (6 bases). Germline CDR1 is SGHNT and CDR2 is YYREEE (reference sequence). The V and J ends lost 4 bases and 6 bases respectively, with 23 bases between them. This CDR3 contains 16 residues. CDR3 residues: CASSQGSQGTGSEQYF. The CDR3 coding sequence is TGTGCCAGCAGCCAGGGCTCGCAGGGCACCGGGAGCGAGCAGTACTTC. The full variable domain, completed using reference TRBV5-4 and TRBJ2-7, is ETGVTQSPTHLIKTRGQQVTLRCSSQSGHNTVSWYQQALGQGPQFIFQYYREEENGRGNFPPRFSGLQFPNYSSELNVNALELDDSALYLCASSQGSQGTGSEQYFGPGTRLTVT.

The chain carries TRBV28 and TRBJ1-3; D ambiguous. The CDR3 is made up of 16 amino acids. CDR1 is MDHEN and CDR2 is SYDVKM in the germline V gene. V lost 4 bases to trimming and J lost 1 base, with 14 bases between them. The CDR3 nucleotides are TGTGCCAGCAGTTCGCCCGGGGATAATTCTGGAAACACCATATATTTT. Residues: CASSSPGDNSGNTIYF.

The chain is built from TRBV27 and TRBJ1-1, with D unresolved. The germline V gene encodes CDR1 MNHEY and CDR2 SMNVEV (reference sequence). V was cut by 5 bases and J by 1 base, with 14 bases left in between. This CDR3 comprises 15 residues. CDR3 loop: CASSPPTMGNTEAFF. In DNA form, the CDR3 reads TGTGCCAGCAGTCCACCCACTATGGGGAACACTGAAGCTTTCTTT.

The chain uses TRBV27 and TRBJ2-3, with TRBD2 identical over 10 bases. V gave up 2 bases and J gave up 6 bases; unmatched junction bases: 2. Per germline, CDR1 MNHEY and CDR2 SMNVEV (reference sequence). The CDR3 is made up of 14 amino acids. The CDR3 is CASSLLAGEDTQYF. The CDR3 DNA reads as TGTGCCAGCAGTTTACTAGCGGGAGAGGATACGCAGTATTTT.

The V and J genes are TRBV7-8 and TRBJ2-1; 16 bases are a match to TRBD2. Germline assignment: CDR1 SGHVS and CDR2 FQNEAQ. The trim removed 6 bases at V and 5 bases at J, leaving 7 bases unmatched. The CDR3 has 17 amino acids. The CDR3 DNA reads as TGTGCCAGCAGAATGCTCGGGACTAGCGGGAGGGACAATGAGCAGTTCTTC. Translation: CASRMLGTSGRDNEQFF.

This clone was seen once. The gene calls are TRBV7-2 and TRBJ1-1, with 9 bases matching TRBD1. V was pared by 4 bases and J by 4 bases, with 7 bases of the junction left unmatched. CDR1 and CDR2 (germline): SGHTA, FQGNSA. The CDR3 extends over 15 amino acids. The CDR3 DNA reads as TGTGCCAGCAGCTCGATACAGGGGGCTTTCACTGAAGCTTTCTTT. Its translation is CASSSIQGAFTEAFF.

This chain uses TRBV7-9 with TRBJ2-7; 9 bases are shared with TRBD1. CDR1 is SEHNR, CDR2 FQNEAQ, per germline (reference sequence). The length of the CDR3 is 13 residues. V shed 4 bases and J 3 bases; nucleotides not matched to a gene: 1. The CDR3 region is CASSWDRDYEQYF. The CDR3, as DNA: TGTGCCAGCAGCTGGGACAGGGACTACGAGCAGTACTTC.

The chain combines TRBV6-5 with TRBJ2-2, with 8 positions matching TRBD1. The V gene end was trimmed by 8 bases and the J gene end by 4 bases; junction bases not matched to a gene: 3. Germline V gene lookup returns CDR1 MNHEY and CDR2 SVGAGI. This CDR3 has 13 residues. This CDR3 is CASSGGGTGELFF. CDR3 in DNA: TGTGCCAGCTCAGGGGGCGGCACCGGGGAGCTGTTTTTT.

CDR3: CASRPSDRGGSYGYTF. The CDR3 coding sequence is TGTGCCAGCAGACCTAGTGACAGGGGGGGATCCTATGGCTACACCTTC. This chain joins TRBV28 and TRBJ1-2; 9 bases agree with TRBD1. Looked up from germline, CDR1 is MDHEN and CDR2 is SYDVKM. After removal of 6 bases from V and 4 bases from J, the junction contained 12 bases not matched to a gene. The CDR3 is made up of 16 amino acids.

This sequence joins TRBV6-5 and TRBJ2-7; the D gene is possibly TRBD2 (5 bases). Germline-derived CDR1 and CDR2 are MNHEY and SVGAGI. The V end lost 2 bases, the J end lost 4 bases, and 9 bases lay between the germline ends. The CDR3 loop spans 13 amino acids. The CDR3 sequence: CASSYGWEYEQYF. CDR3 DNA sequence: TGTGCCAGCAGTTACGGATGGGAGTACGAGCAGTACTTC.